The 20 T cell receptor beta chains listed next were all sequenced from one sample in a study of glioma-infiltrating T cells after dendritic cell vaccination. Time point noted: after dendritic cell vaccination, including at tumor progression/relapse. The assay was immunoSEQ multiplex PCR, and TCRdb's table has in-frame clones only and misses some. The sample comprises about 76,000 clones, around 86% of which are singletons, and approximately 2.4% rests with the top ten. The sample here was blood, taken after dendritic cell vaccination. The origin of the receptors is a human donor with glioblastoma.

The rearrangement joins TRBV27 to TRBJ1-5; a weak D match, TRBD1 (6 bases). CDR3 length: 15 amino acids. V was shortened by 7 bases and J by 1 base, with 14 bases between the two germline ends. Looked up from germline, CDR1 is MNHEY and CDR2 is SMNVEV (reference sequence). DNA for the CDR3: TGTGCCAGCACCGAAGATGGGGGCAGCAATCAGCCCCAGCATTTT. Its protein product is CASTEDGGSNQPQHF.

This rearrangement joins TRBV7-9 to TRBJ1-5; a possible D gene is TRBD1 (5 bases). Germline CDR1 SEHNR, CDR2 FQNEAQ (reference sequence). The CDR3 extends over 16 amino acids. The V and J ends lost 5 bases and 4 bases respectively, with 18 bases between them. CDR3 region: CASSPQGIGGNQPQHF. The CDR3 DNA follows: TGTGCCAGCAGCCCCCAGGGTATTGGAGGGAATCAGCCCCAGCATTTT.

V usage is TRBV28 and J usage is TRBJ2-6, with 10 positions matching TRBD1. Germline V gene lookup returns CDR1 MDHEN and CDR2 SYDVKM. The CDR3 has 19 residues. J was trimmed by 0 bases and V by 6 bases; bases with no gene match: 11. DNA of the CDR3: TGTGCCAGCAGAGATCTAGGACAGGGGGTTTTCTCTGGGGCCAACGTCCTGACTTTC. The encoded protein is CASRDLGQGVFSGANVLTF. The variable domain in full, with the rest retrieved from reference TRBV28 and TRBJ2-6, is DVKVTQSSRYLVKRTGEKVFLECVQDMDHENMFWYRQDPGLGLRLIYFSYDVKMKEKGDIPEGYSVSREKKERFSLILESASTNQTSMYLCASRDLGQGVFSGANVLTFGAGSRLTVL.

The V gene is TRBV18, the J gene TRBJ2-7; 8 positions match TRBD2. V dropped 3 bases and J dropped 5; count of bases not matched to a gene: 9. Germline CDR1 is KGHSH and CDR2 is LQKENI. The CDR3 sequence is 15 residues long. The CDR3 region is CASSPRSGSRNEQYF. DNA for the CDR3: TGTGCCAGCTCACCGAGGAGCGGGAGTCGTAACGAGCAGTACTTC.

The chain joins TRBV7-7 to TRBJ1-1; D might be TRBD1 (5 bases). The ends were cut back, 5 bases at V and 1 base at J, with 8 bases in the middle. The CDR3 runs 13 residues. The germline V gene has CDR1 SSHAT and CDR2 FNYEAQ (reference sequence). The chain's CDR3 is CASSADRNTEAFF. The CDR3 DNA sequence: TGTGCCAGCAGCGCCGACAGGAACACTGAAGCTTTCTTT.

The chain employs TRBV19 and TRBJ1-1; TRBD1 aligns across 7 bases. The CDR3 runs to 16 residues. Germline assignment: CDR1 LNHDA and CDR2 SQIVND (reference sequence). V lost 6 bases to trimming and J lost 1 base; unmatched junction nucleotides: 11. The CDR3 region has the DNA TGTGCCAGTAGAAGGGGACAGAGGTACGAGAACACTGAAGCTTTCTTT. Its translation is CASRRGQRYENTEAFF. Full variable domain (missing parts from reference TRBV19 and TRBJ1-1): DGGITQSPKYLFRKEGQNVTLSCEQNLNHDAMYWYRQDPGQGLRLIYYSQIVNDFQKGDIAEGYSVSREKKESFPLTVTSAQKNPTAFYLCASRRGQRYENTEAFFGQGTRLTVV.

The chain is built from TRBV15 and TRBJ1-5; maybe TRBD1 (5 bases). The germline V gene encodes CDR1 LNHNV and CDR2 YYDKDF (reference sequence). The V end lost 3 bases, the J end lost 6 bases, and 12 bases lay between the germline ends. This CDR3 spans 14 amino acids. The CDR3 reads CATSSGAAPQPQHF. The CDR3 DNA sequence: TGTGCCACCAGCAGTGGGGCAGCTCCTCAGCCCCAGCATTTT.

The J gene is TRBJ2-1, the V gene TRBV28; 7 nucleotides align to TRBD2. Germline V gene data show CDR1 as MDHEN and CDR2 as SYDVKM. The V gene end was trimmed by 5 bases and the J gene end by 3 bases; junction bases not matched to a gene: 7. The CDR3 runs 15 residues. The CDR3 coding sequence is TGTGCCAGCAGTCTAGGACTAGGGATCTACAATGAGCAGTTCTTC. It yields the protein CASSLGLGIYNEQFF.

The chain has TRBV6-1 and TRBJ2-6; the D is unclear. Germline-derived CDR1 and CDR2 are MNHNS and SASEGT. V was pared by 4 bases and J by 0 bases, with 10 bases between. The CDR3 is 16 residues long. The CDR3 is CASSVDNRSGANVLTF. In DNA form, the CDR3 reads TGTGCCAGCAGTGTAGATAACCGCTCTGGGGCCAACGTCCTGACTTTC.

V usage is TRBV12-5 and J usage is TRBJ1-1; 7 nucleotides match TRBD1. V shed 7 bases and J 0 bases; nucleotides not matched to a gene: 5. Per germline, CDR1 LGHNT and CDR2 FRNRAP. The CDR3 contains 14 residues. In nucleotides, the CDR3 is TGTGCTAGTGATTCCACAGGGGTGAACACTGAAGCTTTCTTT. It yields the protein CASDSTGVNTEAFF. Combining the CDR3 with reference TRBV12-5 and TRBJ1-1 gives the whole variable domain DARVTQTPRHKVTEMGQEVTMRCQPILGHNTVFWYRQTMMQGLELLAYFRNRAPLDDSGMPKDRFSAEMPDATLATLKIQPSEPRDSAVYFCASDSTGVNTEAFFGQGTRLTVV.

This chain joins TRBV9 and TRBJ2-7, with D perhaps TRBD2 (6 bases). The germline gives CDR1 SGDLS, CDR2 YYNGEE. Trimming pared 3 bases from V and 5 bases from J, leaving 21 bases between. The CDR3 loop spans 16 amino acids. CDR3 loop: CASSERQGGGEHEQYF. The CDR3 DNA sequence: TGTGCCAGCAGCGAACGCCAAGGCGGAGGGGAGCACGAGCAGTACTTC.

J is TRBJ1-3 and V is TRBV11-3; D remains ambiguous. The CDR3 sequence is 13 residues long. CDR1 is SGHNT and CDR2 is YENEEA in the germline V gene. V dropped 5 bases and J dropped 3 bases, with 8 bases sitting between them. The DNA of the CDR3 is TGTGCCAGCAGCCAAGCCCTTGGAAACACCATATATTTT. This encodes CASSQALGNTIYF.

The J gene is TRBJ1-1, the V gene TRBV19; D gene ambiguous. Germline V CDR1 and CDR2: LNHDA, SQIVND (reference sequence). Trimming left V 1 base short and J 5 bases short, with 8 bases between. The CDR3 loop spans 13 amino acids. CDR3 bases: TGTGCCAGTAGTATAGGGGCCGGAACTGAAGCTTTCTTT. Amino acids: CASSIGAGTEAFF.

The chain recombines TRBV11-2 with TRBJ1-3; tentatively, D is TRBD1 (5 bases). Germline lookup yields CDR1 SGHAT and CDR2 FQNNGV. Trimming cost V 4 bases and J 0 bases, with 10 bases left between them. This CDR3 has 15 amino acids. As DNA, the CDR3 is TGTGCCAGCAGCTATGGACATAACTCTGGAAACACCATATATTTT. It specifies CASSYGHNSGNTIYF.

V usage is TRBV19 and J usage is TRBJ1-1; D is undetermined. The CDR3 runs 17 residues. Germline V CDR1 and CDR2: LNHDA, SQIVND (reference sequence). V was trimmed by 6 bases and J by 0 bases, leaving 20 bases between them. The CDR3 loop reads CASSHIWAASMNTEAFF. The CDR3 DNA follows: TGTGCCAGTAGCCATATTTGGGCAGCTTCCATGAACACTGAAGCTTTCTTT.

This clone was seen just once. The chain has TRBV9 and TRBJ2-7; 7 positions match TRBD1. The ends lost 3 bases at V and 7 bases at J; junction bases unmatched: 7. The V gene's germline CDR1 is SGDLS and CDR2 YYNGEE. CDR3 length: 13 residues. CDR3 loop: CASSEQGIGEQYF. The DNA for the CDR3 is TGTGCCAGCAGCGAACAGGGGATTGGGGAGCAGTACTTC. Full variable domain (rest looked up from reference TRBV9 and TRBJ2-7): DSGVTQTPKHLITATGQRVTLRCSPRSGDLSVYWYQQSLDQGLQFLIQYYNGEERAKGNILERFSAQQFPDLHSELNLSSLELGDSALYFCASSEQGIGEQYFGPGTRLTVT.

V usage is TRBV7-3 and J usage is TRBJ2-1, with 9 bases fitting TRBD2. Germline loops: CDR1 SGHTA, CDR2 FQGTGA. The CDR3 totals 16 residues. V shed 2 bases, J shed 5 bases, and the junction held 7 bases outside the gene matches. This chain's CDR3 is CASSLGPRGRDNEQFF. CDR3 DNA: TGTGCCAGCAGCTTAGGGCCCCGCGGGAGGGACAATGAGCAGTTCTTC.

CDR3 in amino acids: CASSPWLSSEQYF. The CDR3 DNA follows: TGCGCCAGCAGCCCCTGGCTTTCTAGCGAGCAGTACTTC. This chain joins TRBV4-1 and TRBJ2-7; D unresolved. In germline, CDR1 is MGHRA, CDR2 YSYEKL. Trimming pared 4 bases from V and 6 bases from J, leaving 13 bases between. CDR3 length: 13 residues.

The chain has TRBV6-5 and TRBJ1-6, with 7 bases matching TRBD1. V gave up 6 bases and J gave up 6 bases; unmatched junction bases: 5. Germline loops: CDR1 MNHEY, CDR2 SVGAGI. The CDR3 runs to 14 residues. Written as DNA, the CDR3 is TGTGCCAGCAGCTACAGGGGAACTAATTCACCCCTCCACTTT. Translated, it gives CASSYRGTNSPLHF.

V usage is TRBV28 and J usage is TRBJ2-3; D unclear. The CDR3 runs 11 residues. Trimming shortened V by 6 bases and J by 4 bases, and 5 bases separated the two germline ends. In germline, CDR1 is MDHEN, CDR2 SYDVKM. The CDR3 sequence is CASRLADTQYF. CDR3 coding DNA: TGTGCCAGCAGGCTAGCAGATACGCAGTATTTT.